This entry concerns a single T cell receptor (beta chain). These data belong to a study of T-cell reconstitution after alpha-beta-depleted transplantation in children. A library of TCRbeta sequences, prepared with unique molecular identifiers, was generated. TCRdb reanalysed the PCR reads using MiXCR and keeps one entry per CDR3 protein. The sample includes 420,000 or so distinct CDR3 sequences, roughly a tenth seen only once; the top ten take approximately 5%. CDR3 size: 15 residues. V lost 1 base, J lost 3 bases, and 3 bases stayed unmatched. The V gene's germline CDR1 is LNHDA and CDR2 SQIVND (reference sequence).

This clonotype was obtained from a human donor who donated a stem cell graft to a child with acute myeloid leukemia. The chain has TRBV19 and TRBJ2-1, with 7 bases identical to TRBD1. This specimen was PBMCs from the stem cell graft donor, taken from the stem cell graft. Here the CDR3 DNA reads TGTGCCAGTAGTATAGGTGGGACAGTCTACAATGAGCAGTTCTTC. Translated, it gives CASSIGGTVYNEQFF.